This T cell receptor (beta chain) was recovered during a study of control samples from healthy donors and cancer patients. This clone occurred once. Some clones are missing from TCRdb's copy, which holds only in-frame ones; the method was immunoSEQ multiplex PCR. The table lists approximately 170,000 clones, 91% of them singletons. The CDR3 length is 15 residues. Germline-derived CDR1 and CDR2 are SGHVS and FQNEAQ. V dropped 4 bases and J dropped 3; count of bases not matched to a gene: 8. The sequenced material came from blood. The chain recombines TRBV7-8 with TRBJ1-1; TRBD1 matches 7 bases. This clonotype was sampled from a woman aged 25 to 39 in good health. The CDR3 sequence is CASSSHRGVDTEAFF. The CDR3 DNA is TGTGCCAGCAGCTCGCACAGGGGTGTGGACACTGAAGCTTTCTTT.